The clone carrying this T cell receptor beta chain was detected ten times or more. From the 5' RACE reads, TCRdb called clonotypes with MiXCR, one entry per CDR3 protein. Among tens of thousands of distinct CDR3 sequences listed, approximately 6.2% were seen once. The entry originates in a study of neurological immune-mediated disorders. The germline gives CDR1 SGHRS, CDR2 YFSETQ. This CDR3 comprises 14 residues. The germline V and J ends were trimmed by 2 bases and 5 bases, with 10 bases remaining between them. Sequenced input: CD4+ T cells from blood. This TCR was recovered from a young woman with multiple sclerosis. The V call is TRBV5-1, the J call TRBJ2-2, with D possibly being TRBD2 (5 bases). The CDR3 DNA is TGCGCCAGCAGCTTCGGGATCCTGACCGGGGAGCTGTTTTTT. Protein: CASSFGILTGELFF.